The 30 T cell receptor beta chains listed next were all sequenced from one sample in a study of T-cell memory formation after mild COVID-19 (dated by TCRdb to the early 2020s). Libraries came from 5' RACE. TCRdb shows the sequencer as Illumina NovaSeq 6000. TCRdb ran its own pipeline on the public reads, namely fastp trimming at Q25 and MiXCR clone calling, and kept in-frame beta chains. Rows are combined by CDR3 protein, so each entry shows the most common genes and DNA. This sample comprises under 300,000 distinct CDR3 sequences, about 16% of them detected only once. The ten largest clones add up to approximately 3.5% of the sample. Sequences were obtained from PBMCs or a T cell subset sorted from them (not recorded which). Every receptor here comes from a man between 18 and 35 years old who had mild COVID-19 (a few samples of this study predate the infection). The sample titles of this study are shuffled in the database, so cell type and time point are left out; the donor was told from shared clones.

This clonotype occurred many times. The genes are TRBV7-2 and TRBJ2-5, with D unclear. Trimming removed 5 bases at V and 0 bases at J, with 10 bases between. The CDR3 has 14 amino acids. Per germline, CDR1 SGHTA and CDR2 FQGNSA. CDR3 DNA sequence: TGTGCCAGCAGCCGAGAGACGTACCAAGAGACCCAGTACTTC. Encoded protein: CASSRETYQETQYF.

This rearrangement joins TRBV20-1 to TRBJ1-5; tentatively, D is TRBD1 (6 bases). Germline assignment: CDR1 DFQATT and CDR2 SNEGSKA (reference sequence). The ends were cut back, 6 bases at V and 8 bases at J, with 17 bases in the middle. The CDR3 contains 13 residues. The CDR3 spells CSAGPTGPKPQHF. For the CDR3, the DNA is TGCAGTGCGGGACCCACAGGGCCAAAGCCCCAGCATTTT.

CDR3 nucleotide sequence: TGCGCCAGCAGCCAGGAGAGGGGGGGGACAGTTTCTACTAACTATGGCTACACCTTC. Protein sequence: CASSQERGGTVSTNYGYTF. This chain uses TRBV4-3 with TRBJ1-2; 7 bases are shared with TRBD1. This CDR3 spans 19 amino acids. The V gene's germline CDR1 is LGHNA and CDR2 YSLEER. J gave up 0 bases and V 3 bases, and 16 bases lay outside the gene matches.

V and J are TRBV28 and TRBJ1-1; no clear D gene. This CDR3 has 12 amino acids. Germline-derived CDR1 and CDR2 are MDHEN and SYDVKM. The V end lost 8 bases, the J end lost 1 base, and 8 bases lay between the germline ends. The CDR3 DNA reads as TGTGCCAGCCTACGGAGGAACACTGAAGCTTTCTTT. This gives the protein CASLRRNTEAFF.

The chain recombines TRBV7-9 with TRBJ2-1, with 7 bases aligning to TRBD2. Germline V gives CDR1 SEHNR, CDR2 FQNEAQ (reference sequence). J was trimmed by 10 bases and V by 4 bases; bases with no gene match: 13. The CDR3 length is 15 residues. The CDR3 DNA reads as TGTGCCAGCAGCTCCCCCGGGAGGACCCTTTTCGAGCAGTTCTTC. Translated, it gives CASSSPGRTLFEQFF.

The J gene is TRBJ1-2, the V gene TRBV12-3 or TRBV12-4; TRBD1 agrees at 8 bases. V lost 6 bases, J lost 8 bases, and 8 bases stayed unmatched. The CDR3 is 13 amino acids. This chain's CDR3 is CASSGQGESGYTF. In DNA, the CDR3 is TGTGCCAGCAGCGGACAGGGAGAATCGGGCTACACCTTC.

This clonotype was picked up a small number of times. The genes are TRBV5-4 and TRBJ1-1; D may be TRBD1 (5 bases). The CDR3 covers 15 residues. The V and J ends lost 4 bases and 6 bases respectively, with 19 bases between them. The germline V gene has CDR1 SGHNT and CDR2 YYREEE (reference sequence). CDR3 loop: CASSHKRGTSAEAFF. CDR3 bases: TGTGCCAGCAGCCATAAACGTGGGACGTCCGCTGAAGCTTTCTTT.

V usage is TRBV15 and J usage is TRBJ1-1; no firm D call. CDR3 length equals 13 residues. Germline V gene data show CDR1 as LNHNV and CDR2 as YYDKDF (reference sequence). The germline V and J ends were trimmed by 0 bases and 4 bases, with 6 bases remaining between them. The DNA of the CDR3 is TGTGCCACCAGCAGAGATATAGGCACTGAAGCTTTCTTT. It encodes CATSRDIGTEAFF.

The chain combines TRBV9 with TRBJ2-1; possibly TRBD1 for D (6 bases). The CDR3 has 13 amino acids. V was pared by 0 bases and J by 7 bases, with 8 bases between. CDR1 is SGDLS and CDR2 is YYNGEE in the germline V gene. For the CDR3, the DNA is TGTGCCAGCAGCGTAGGTCAGGGGAATGAGCAGTTCTTC. It yields the protein CASSVGQGNEQFF. Based on the CDR3 plus reference TRBV9 and TRBJ2-1, the full variable domain is DSGVTQTPKHLITATGQRVTLRCSPRSGDLSVYWYQQSLDQGLQFLIQYYNGEERAKGNILERFSAQQFPDLHSELNLSSLELGDSALYFCASSVGQGNEQFFGPGTRLTVL.

This clonotype was seen repeatedly, ten times or more. The chain uses TRBV7-9 and TRBJ2-7, with D possibly matching TRBD1 (6 bases). The CDR3 has 14 amino acids. V was cut by 5 bases and J by 2 bases, with 13 bases left in between. From germline, CDR1 is SEHNR and CDR2 FQNEAQ (reference sequence). The CDR3 protein is CASSPWTATYEQYF. CDR3 bases: TGTGCCAGCAGCCCGTGGACAGCTACCTACGAGCAGTACTTC. The full variable domain, its missing parts supplied by reference TRBV7-9 and TRBJ2-7, is DTGVSQNPRHKITKRGQNVTFRCDPISEHNRLYWYRQTLGQGPEFLTYFQNEAQLEKSRLLSDRFSAERPKGSFSTLEIQRTEQGDSAMYLCASSPWTATYEQYFGPGTRLTVT.

The chain is built from TRBV18 and TRBJ1-5; D not resolved. Per germline, CDR1 KGHSH and CDR2 LQKENI. This CDR3 region has 13 residues. Trimming cost V 5 bases and J 5 bases, with 10 bases left between them. The CDR3 nucleotides are TGTGCCAGCTCAGAGGTTCGTGATCAGCCCCAGCATTTT. Translating it yields CASSEVRDQPQHF.

The chain joins TRBV5-1 to TRBJ2-7; a weak D match, TRBD1 (7 bases). Germline V CDR1 and CDR2: SGHRS, YFSETQ. CDR3 length equals 15 residues. V was pared by 4 bases and J by 4 bases, with 18 bases between. The CDR3 protein is CASSPRGVSTYEQYF. The CDR3 nucleotides read TGCGCCAGCAGCCCCAGGGGGGTGAGCACATACGAGCAGTACTTC.

This clonotype came up a few times. V usage is TRBV20-1 and J usage is TRBJ1-5; D not certain. Trimming took 1 base from V and 0 from J, leaving 10 bases between them. The CDR3 covers 15 residues. Germline V gene sequence: CDR1 DFQATT, CDR2 SNEGSKA (reference sequence). DNA of the CDR3: TGCAGTGCTAGAGGGGCCCCCACTAGCAATCAGCCCCAGCATTTT. It specifies CSARGAPTSNQPQHF.

The rearrangement links TRBV6-5 to TRBJ1-2; TRBD1 is a possible D gene (5 bases). This CDR3 region has 12 residues. V was trimmed by 5 bases and J by 7 bases, leaving 11 bases between them. Germline CDR1 reads MNHEY; CDR2 reads SVGAGI. The CDR3: CASSTSGLGYTF. In DNA, the CDR3 is TGTGCCAGCAGTACCTCAGGGCTTGGCTACACCTTC.

The chain recombines TRBV24-1 with TRBJ2-5; maybe TRBD1 (5 bases). Trimming shortened V by 4 bases and J by 12 bases, and 17 bases separated the two germline ends. Germline V gene data show CDR1 as KGHDR and CDR2 as SFDVKD. The CDR3 is 13 amino acids. CDR3 sequence reads: CATSDPRQPSEYF. As DNA, the CDR3 is TGTGCCACCAGTGACCCTCGACAGCCCTCGGAGTACTTC.

This clonotype has just a few counts. The V gene is TRBV5-4, the J gene TRBJ2-2; 9 bases fit TRBD1. Germline values: CDR1 SGHNT, CDR2 YYREEE (reference sequence). CDR3 length: 16 amino acids. The J segment lost 6 bases and the V segment lost 4 bases, leaving 10 bases of the junction unmatched. CDR3 sequence reads: CASSSAGTGFPGELFF. The DNA of the CDR3 is TGTGCCAGCAGCAGTGCCGGGACAGGGTTTCCCGGGGAGCTGTTTTTT.

The rearrangement links TRBV5-1 to TRBJ1-3, with D maybe TRBD1 (6 bases). Germline V gives CDR1 SGHRS, CDR2 YFSETQ. V was cut by 1 base and J by 2 bases, with 25 bases left in between. The CDR3 runs to 20 residues. CDR3: CASSLIFEPNRETAGNTIYF. The CDR3 nucleotides read TGCGCCAGCAGCTTGATCTTTGAACCCAACAGGGAAACGGCTGGAAACACCATATATTTT.

The chain couples TRBV7-9 to TRBJ1-2; D unresolved. Trimming shortened V by 1 base and J by 8 bases, and 11 bases separated the two germline ends. This CDR3 spans 13 amino acids. Germline lookup yields CDR1 SEHNR and CDR2 FQNEAQ (reference sequence). The CDR3 DNA sequence: TGTGCCAGCAGCTTAGTCAGCCATTGGGGCTACACCTTC. It is translated as CASSLVSHWGYTF.

The chain has TRBV7-2 and TRBJ2-7, with D perhaps given as TRBD1 or TRBD2 (5 bases each). Germline CDR1 is SGHTA and CDR2 is FQGNSA. V lost 5 bases and J 2 bases, leaving 13 bases between the germline ends. The CDR3 covers 14 residues. The CDR3 loop reads CASSLTGTTYEQYF. The CDR3 coding sequence is TGTGCCAGCAGCCTAACCGGGACGACCTACGAGCAGTACTTC. Supplemented by reference TRBV7-2 and TRBJ2-7, the full variable domain reads GAGVSQSPSNKVTEKGKDVELRCDPISGHTALYWYRQSLGQGLEFLIYFQGNSAPDKSGLPSDRFSAERTGGSVSTLTIQRTQQEDSAVYLCASSLTGTTYEQYFGPGTRLTVT.

The CDR3, as DNA: TGCGCCAGCAGCTTGGGGTGGGGCGATGTGGGGAATGAGCAGTTCTTC. The encoded protein is CASSLGWGDVGNEQFF. This rearrangement joins TRBV5-1 to TRBJ2-1; possible D gene TRBD1, 5 bases. V lost 0 bases, J lost 7 bases, and 17 bases lay in between. The CDR3 sequence is 16 residues long. Per germline, CDR1 SGHRS and CDR2 YFSETQ.

The genes are TRBV21-1 and TRBJ2-2; the table names TRBD1, a call not compared with the DNA. TRBV21-1 is recorded as a pseudogene. The CDR3 runs to 17 residues. The DNA of the CDR3 is TGTGCCAGCAGCACGAACCCCGGGACACCGAACACCGGGGAGCTGTTTTTT. It is translated as CASSTNPGTPNTGELFF.

The chain employs TRBV10-3 and TRBJ1-1; no firm D call. The V gene's germline CDR1 is ENHRY and CDR2 SYGVKD. The V gene lost 10 bases and the J gene lost 2 bases, with 11 bases spanning the gap. The CDR3 covers 12 residues. CDR3 in amino acids: CATREINTEAFF. The CDR3 DNA is TGTGCCACGAGGGAGATTAACACTGAAGCTTTCTTT.

There are a few counts of this clonotype. This chain joins TRBV3-1 and TRBJ2-1, with TRBD1 identical over 7 bases. CDR3 length equals 15 residues. From germline, CDR1 is LGHDT and CDR2 YNNKEL (reference sequence). V lost 0 bases to trimming and J lost 3 bases; unmatched junction nucleotides: 2. This CDR3 is CASSQDRDSYNEQFF. As DNA, the CDR3 is TGTGCCAGCAGCCAAGACCGGGACAGCTACAATGAGCAGTTCTTC.

This rearrangement joins TRBV5-4 to TRBJ1-3; D remains ambiguous. V lost 4 bases, J lost 0 bases, and 11 bases lay in between. This CDR3 is built from 15 residues. Germline V gene lookup returns CDR1 SGHNT and CDR2 YYREEE (reference sequence). The CDR3, as DNA: TGTGCCAGCAGCCTAGACTCCGTCTCTGGAAACACCATATATTTT. Protein product: CASSLDSVSGNTIYF.

The chain combines TRBV6-5 with TRBJ1-2; 12 bases line up with TRBD1. Germline lookup yields CDR1 MNHEY and CDR2 SVGAGI. V was pared by 2 bases and J by 6 bases, with 4 bases of the junction left unmatched. There are 15 residues in the CDR3. CDR3 amino acids: CASSYAGTGGDGYTF. The CDR3 DNA follows: TGTGCCAGCAGTTACGCAGGGACAGGGGGCGATGGCTACACCTTC.

The chain joins TRBV5-6 to TRBJ2-5; no definite D call. The germline V and J ends were trimmed by 0 bases and 5 bases, with 11 bases remaining between them. The CDR3 is made up of 14 amino acids. In germline, CDR1 is SGHDT, CDR2 YYEEEE. DNA for the CDR3: TGTGCCAGCAGCTTGGGGCCCCTCGGGGAGACCCAGTACTTC. As protein: CASSLGPLGETQYF.

The rearrangement joins TRBV4-3 to TRBJ1-2; D is undetermined. The CDR3 is made up of 15 amino acids. V lost 0 bases and J 0 bases, leaving 8 bases between the germline ends. The germline gives CDR1 LGHNA, CDR2 YSLEER. CDR3 DNA: TGCGCCAGCAGCCAAGAGACACGCGCTAACTATGGCTACACCTTC. It encodes CASSQETRANYGYTF.

This chain joins TRBV19 and TRBJ1-1; possible D gene TRBD1, 5 bases. V lost 7 bases and J 7 bases, leaving 16 bases between the germline ends. Germline loops: CDR1 LNHDA, CDR2 SQIVND (reference sequence). The CDR3 spans 13 residues. CDR3 coding DNA: TGTGCCAGTACCCCTTGGGGCAGAAGTGAAGCTTTCTTT. Encoded protein: CASTPWGRSEAFF.

The rearrangement uses TRBV20-1 and TRBJ1-5; no firm D call. Germline-derived CDR1 and CDR2 are DFQATT and SNEGSKA (reference sequence). This CDR3 region has 14 residues. V dropped 5 bases and J dropped 0 bases, with 11 bases sitting between them. CDR3 region: CSAGVKYSNQPQHF. CDR3 in DNA: TGCAGTGCTGGTGTGAAATATAGCAATCAGCCCCAGCATTTT.

The rearrangement uses TRBV2 and TRBJ2-3, with D hard to call. Germline assignment: CDR1 SNHLY and CDR2 FYNNEI. The CDR3 is made up of 16 amino acids. Between the trimmed V and J ends, which lost 4 bases and 0 bases, there was a span of 14 bases. The CDR3 DNA is TGTGCCAGCAGTGTGGCAGGACCTCCTAGCACAGATACGCAGTATTTT. It translates to CASSVAGPPSTDTQYF.